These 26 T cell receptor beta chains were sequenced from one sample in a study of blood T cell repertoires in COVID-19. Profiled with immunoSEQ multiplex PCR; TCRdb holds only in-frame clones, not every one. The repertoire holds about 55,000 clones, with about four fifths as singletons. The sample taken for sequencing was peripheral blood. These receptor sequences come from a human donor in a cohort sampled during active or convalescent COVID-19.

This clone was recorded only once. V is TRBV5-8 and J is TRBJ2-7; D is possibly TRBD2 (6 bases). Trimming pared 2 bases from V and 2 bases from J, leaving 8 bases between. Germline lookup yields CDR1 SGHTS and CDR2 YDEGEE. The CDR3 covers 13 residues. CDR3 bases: TGTGCCAGCAGCTTAGGCGGGACCTACGAGCAGTACTTC. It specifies CASSLGGTYEQYF.

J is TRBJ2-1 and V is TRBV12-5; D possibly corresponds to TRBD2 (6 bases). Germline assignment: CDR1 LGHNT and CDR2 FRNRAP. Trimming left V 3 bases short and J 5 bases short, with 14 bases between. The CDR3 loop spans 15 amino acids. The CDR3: CASGLKSPGDNEQFF. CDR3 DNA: TGTGCTAGTGGTTTAAAATCCCCGGGAGACAATGAGCAGTTCTTC. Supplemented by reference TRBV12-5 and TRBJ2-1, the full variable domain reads DARVTQTPRHKVTEMGQEVTMRCQPILGHNTVFWYRQTMMQGLELLAYFRNRAPLDDSGMPKDRFSAEMPDATLATLKIQPSEPRDSAVYFCASGLKSPGDNEQFFGPGTRLTVL.

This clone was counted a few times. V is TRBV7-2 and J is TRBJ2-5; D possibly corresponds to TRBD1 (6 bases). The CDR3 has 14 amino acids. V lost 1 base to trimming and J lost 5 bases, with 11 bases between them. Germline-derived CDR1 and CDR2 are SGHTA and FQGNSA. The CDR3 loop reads CASSLVLGGETQYF. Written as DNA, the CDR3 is TGTGCCAGCAGCTTAGTACTAGGGGGTGAGACCCAGTACTTC.

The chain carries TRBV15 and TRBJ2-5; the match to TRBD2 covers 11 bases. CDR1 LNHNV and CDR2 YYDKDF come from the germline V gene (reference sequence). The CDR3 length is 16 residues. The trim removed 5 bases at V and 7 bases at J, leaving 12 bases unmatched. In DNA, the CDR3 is TGTGCCACCAGCCTTCTAGCGGGGGGCTCAGGGGGGACCCAGTACTTC. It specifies CATSLLAGGSGGTQYF. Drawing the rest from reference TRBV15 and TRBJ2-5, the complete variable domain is DAMVIQNPRYQVTQFGKPVTLSCSQTLNHNVMYWYQQKSSQAPKLLFHYYDKDFNNEADTPDNFQSRRPNTSFCFLDIRSPGLGDTAMYLCATSLLAGGSGGTQYFGPGTRLLVL.

CDR3 nucleotide sequence: TGTGCCAGCAGCTTCGGACAGGGGGCTGGAAACACCATATATTTT. This sequence encodes CASSFGQGAGNTIYF. V is TRBV7-2 and J is TRBJ1-3; TRBD1 matches at 10 bases. Germline V gene data show CDR1 as SGHTA and CDR2 as FQGNSA. This CDR3 has 15 residues. The ends lost 3 bases at V and 2 bases at J; junction bases unmatched: 1. Full variable domain (outside the CDR3, taken from reference TRBV7-2 and TRBJ1-3): GAGVSQSPSNKVTEKGKDVELRCDPISGHTALYWYRQSLGQGLEFLIYFQGNSAPDKSGLPSDRFSAERTGGSVSTLTIQRTQQEDSAVYLCASSFGQGAGNTIYFGEGSWLTVV.

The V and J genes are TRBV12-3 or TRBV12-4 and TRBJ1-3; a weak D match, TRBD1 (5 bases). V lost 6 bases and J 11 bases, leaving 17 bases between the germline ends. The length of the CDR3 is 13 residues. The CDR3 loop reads CASSREQARAIYF. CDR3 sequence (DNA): TGTGCCAGCAGCCGCGAACAGGCCAGAGCCATATATTTT.

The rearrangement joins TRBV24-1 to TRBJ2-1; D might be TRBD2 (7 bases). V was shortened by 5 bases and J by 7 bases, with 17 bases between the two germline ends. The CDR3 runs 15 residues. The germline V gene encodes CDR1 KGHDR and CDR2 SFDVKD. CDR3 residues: CATSAASGGRNEQFF. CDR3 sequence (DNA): TGTGCCACCAGTGCGGCGTCGGGGGGCCGAAATGAGCAGTTCTTC.

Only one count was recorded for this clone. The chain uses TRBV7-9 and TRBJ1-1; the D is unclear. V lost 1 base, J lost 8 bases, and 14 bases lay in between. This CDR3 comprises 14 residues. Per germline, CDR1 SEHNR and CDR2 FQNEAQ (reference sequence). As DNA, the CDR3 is TGTGCCAGCAGCTTAGGGTCTGGGCTTGGGGAAGCTTTCTTT. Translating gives CASSLGSGLGEAFF.

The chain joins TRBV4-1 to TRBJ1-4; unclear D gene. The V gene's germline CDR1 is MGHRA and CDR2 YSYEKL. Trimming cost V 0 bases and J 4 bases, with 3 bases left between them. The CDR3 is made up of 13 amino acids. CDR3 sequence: CASSQDNNEKLFF. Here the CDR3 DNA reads TGCGCCAGCAGCCAAGACAATAATGAAAAACTGTTTTTT.

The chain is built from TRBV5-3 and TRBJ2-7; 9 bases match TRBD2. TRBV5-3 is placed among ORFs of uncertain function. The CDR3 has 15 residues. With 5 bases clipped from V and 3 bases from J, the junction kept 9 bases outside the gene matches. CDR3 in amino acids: CARSPVSLAGYEQYF. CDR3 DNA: TGTGCCAGAAGTCCCGTCTCACTAGCGGGCTACGAGCAGTACTTC.

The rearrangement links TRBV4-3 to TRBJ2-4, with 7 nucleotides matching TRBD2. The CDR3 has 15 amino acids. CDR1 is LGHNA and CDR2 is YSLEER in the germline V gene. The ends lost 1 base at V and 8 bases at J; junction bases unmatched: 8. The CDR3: CASSQGRGGLDIQYF. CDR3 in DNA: TGCGCCAGCAGCCAAGGTCGGGGAGGGTTGGACATTCAGTACTTC.

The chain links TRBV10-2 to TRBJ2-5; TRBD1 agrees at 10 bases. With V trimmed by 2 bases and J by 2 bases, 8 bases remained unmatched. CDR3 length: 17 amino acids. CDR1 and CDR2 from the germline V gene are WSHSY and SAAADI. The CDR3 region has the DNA TGCGCCAGCAGTGAGGGAACCGGGACAGGGGCTCAAGAGACCCAGTACTTC. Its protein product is CASSEGTGTGAQETQYF.

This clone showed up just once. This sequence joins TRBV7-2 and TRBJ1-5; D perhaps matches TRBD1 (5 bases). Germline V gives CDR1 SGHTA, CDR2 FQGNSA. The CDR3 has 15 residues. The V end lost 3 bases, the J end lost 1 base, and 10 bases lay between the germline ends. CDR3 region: CASSFGGVSNQPQHF. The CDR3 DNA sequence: TGTGCCAGCAGCTTTGGGGGGGTAAGCAATCAGCCCCAGCATTTT.

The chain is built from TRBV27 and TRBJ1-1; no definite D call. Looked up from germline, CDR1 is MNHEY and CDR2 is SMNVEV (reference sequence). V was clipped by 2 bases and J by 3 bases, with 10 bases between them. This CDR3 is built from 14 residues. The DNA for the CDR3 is TGTGCCAGCAGTTTAGCTGGGCCGTACACTGAAGCTTTCTTT. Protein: CASSLAGPYTEAFF.

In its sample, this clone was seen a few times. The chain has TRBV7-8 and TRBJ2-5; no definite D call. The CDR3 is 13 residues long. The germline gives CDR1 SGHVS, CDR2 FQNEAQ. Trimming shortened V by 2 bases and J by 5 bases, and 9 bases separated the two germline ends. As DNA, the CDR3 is TGTGCCAGCAGCTTACAGGTGCAGGAGACCCAGTACTTC. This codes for CASSLQVQETQYF.

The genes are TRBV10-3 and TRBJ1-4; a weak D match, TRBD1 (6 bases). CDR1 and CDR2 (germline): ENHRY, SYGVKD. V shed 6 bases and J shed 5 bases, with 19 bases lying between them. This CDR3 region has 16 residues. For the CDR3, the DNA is TGTGCCATCAGCTCCGCAAGGGGGTTACAGAATGAAAAACTGTTTTTT. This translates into CAISSARGLQNEKLFF.

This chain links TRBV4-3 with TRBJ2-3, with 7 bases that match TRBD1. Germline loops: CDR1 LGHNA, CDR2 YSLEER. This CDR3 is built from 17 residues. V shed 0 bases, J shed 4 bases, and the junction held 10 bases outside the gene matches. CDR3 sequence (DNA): TGCGCCAGCAGCCAAGATGGAAGGGGGCGGTCGGCAGATACGCAGTATTTT. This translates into CASSQDGRGRSADTQYF.

The CDR3 protein is CASTLQRGEGGYTF. DNA for the CDR3: TGTGCCAGCACCCTACAGCGGGGGGAGGGTGGCTACACCTTC. The chain couples TRBV5-4 to TRBJ1-2, with TRBD1 as a possible D gene (5 bases). V was trimmed by 6 bases and J by 7 bases, leaving 19 bases between them. From germline, CDR1 is SGHNT and CDR2 YYREEE (reference sequence). The CDR3 runs to 14 residues.

CDR3 nucleotides: TGTGCCAGCAGCCTATCGACGGGACAATCCTACGAGCAGTACTTC. The encoded protein is CASSLSTGQSYEQYF. The rearrangement links TRBV7-2 to TRBJ2-7; possible D gene TRBD1, 6 bases. The length of the CDR3 is 15 residues. From germline, CDR1 is SGHTA and CDR2 FQGNSA. The V end was cut by 5 bases, the J end by 1 base, with 15 bases between.

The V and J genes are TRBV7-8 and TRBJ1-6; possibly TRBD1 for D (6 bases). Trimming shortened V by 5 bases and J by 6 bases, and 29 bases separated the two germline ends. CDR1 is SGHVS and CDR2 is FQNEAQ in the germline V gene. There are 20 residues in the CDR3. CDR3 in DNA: TGTGCCAGCAGCCACTCAAATATACTCCGCCGGGACACCTTTAATTCACCCCTCCACTTT. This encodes CASSHSNILRRDTFNSPLHF.

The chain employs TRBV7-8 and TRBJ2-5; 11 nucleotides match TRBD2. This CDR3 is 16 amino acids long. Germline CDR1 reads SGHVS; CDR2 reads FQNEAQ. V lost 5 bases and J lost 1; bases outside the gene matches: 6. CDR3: CASSRHGTSGQETQYF. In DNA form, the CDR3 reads TGTGCCAGCAGCCGACACGGGACTAGCGGCCAAGAGACCCAGTACTTC.

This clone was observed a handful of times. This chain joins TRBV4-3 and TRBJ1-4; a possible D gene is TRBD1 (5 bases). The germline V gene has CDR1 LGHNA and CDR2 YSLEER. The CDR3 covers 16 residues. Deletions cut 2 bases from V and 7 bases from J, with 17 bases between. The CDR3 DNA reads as TGCGCCAGCAGCCAATCTCAGGGCCGGACGAGTGAAAAACTGTTTTTT. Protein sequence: CASSQSQGRTSEKLFF.

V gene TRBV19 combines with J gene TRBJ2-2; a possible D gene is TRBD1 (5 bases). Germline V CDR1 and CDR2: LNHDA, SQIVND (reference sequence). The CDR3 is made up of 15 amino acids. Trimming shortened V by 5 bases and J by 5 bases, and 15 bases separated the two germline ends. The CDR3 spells CASSPGHLQTGELFF. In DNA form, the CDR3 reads TGTGCCAGTAGTCCAGGACACTTACAGACCGGGGAGCTGTTTTTT. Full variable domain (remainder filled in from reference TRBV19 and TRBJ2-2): DGGITQSPKYLFRKEGQNVTLSCEQNLNHDAMYWYRQDPGQGLRLIYYSQIVNDFQKGDIAEGYSVSREKKESFPLTVTSAQKNPTAFYLCASSPGHLQTGELFFGEGSRLTVL.

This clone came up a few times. The CDR3 sequence: CASGLVPRADNQPQHF. In DNA, the CDR3 is TGTGCTAGTGGTTTGGTACCCAGGGCCGACAATCAGCCCCAGCATTTT. J is TRBJ1-5 and V is TRBV12-5; D is perhaps TRBD1 (5 bases). V lost 0 bases and J lost 3, with 12 bases in between. Germline V CDR1 and CDR2: LGHNT, FRNRAP. This CDR3 region has 16 residues.

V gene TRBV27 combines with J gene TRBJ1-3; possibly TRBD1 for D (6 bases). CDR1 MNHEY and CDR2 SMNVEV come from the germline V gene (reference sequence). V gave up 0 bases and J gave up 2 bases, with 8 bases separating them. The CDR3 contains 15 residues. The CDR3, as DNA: TGTGCCAGCAGTTTATCGGGGGGGCCTGGAAACACCATATATTTT. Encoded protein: CASSLSGGPGNTIYF.

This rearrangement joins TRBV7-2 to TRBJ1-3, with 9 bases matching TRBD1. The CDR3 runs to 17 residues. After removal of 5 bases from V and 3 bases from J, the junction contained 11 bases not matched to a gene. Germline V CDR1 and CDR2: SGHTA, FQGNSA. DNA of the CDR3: TGTGCCAGCAGCCCAATCCCGGGACAGGGTGTTGGAAACACCATATATTTT. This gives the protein CASSPIPGQGVGNTIYF.